The clone carrying this T cell receptor beta chain showed up just a few times. These data are taken from a study of response to subunit inactivated influenza vaccine. TCRdb processed the RT-PCR reads anew with MiXCR; each CDR3 protein has one entry. The repertoire includes under 850,000 distinct CDR3 sequences, around 18% of them detected once, and roughly 11% sits in the top ten. This TCR was recovered from a man aged 50 to 59 who received an inactivated influenza vaccine. Sample: PBMCs from blood, taken 4 to 6 days after vaccination.

The CDR3 nucleotides read TGTGCCAGCAACCAACAAAATAGCGAGAGGGAGACCCAGTACTTC. This sequence encodes CASNQQNSERETQYF. The rearrangement joins TRBV5-4 to TRBJ2-5, with D possibly TRBD2 on 5 matching bases. CDR1 and CDR2 from the germline V gene are SGHNT and YYREEE (reference sequence). Trimming stripped 6 bases from V and 5 bases from J, with 20 bases between. This CDR3 has 15 amino acids.